A single sample is the source of the 8 T cell receptor beta chains below, sequenced in a study of control samples from healthy donors and cancer patients. Repertoires were generated with immunoSEQ multiplex PCR, while TCRdb's copy carries only in-frame clones and drops some. The sample consists of roughly 120,000 clones, nearly 90% of them appearing once. The sequenced sample consisted of blood. These receptor sequences come from a man between 50 and 59 years old in good health.

The rearrangement joins TRBV29-1 to TRBJ2-5; D not resolved. Trimming left V 7 bases short and J 1 base short, with 13 bases between. Per the germline V gene, CDR1 is SQVTM and CDR2 is ANQGSEA. The CDR3 sequence is 13 residues long. CDR3 sequence (DNA): TGCAGCGCAACTGTCGGGTCCCAAGAGACCCAGTACTTC. The encoded protein is CSATVGSQETQYF.

The CDR3 bases are TGTGCCAGCAGCTTAAGCGCGGGGACGGGGGGAAACTATGGCTACACCTTC. The encoded protein is CASSLSAGTGGNYGYTF. The V gene is TRBV7-9, the J gene TRBJ1-2; maybe TRBD1 (5 bases). The germline V and J ends were trimmed by 2 bases and 2 bases, with 18 bases remaining between them. Germline V gene sequence: CDR1 SEHNR, CDR2 FQNEAQ (reference sequence). The CDR3 runs 17 residues.

In regard to this clone: This may be a read error: a much more frequent sequence differs by one nucleotide. The same CDR3 can be traced to other DNA sequences in this sample. This rearrangement joins TRBV6-1 to TRBJ2-7, with 12 positions matching TRBD2. The CDR3 totals 17 residues. Germline CDR1 is MNHNS and CDR2 is SASEGT. CDR3 sequence (DNA): TGTGCCAGTAGTGGCGCTAGGACTAGCGGGAACTCCTACGAGCAGTACTTC. This gives the protein CASSGARTSGNSYEQYF.

The chain has TRBV19 and TRBJ1-6; D is ambiguous. With 7 bases removed from V and 7 bases from J, the gap between germline ends came to 11 bases. The CDR3 contains 13 residues. CDR1 and CDR2 (germline): LNHDA, SQIVND (reference sequence). As DNA, the CDR3 is TGTGCCAGTACTCCCCGCGGAAATTCACCCCTCCACTTT. Its translation is CASTPRGNSPLHF.

The chain links TRBV27 to TRBJ2-5; 8 nucleotides line up with TRBD2. The CDR3 is made up of 15 amino acids. The germline V gene has CDR1 MNHEY and CDR2 SMNVEV (reference sequence). V gave up 3 bases and J gave up 5 bases; unmatched junction bases: 8. The chain's CDR3 is CASSFTGGGGETQYF. The CDR3 DNA reads as TGTGCCAGCAGTTTCACAGGCGGCGGGGGGGAGACCCAGTACTTC.

The chain carries TRBV9 and TRBJ2-1, with D possibly being TRBD2 (6 bases). Germline values: CDR1 SGDLS, CDR2 YYNGEE. The CDR3 totals 14 residues. The germline V and J ends were trimmed by 0 bases and 10 bases, with 14 bases remaining between them. The CDR3 sequence: CASSVGGGEEEQFF. The CDR3 region has the DNA TGTGCCAGCAGCGTAGGTGGAGGGGAAGAGGAGCAGTTCTTC.

The V call is TRBV10-2, the J call TRBJ1-6; no reliable D call. This CDR3 has 15 residues. The germline CDR1 and CDR2 sequences are WSHSY and SAAADI. V was trimmed by 3 bases and J by 5 bases, leaving 11 bases between them. CDR3 in amino acids: CASSDRTVDNSPLHF. The CDR3 nucleotides read TGCGCCAGCAGTGACAGAACCGTCGATAATTCACCCCTCCACTTT.

The J gene is TRBJ2-3, the V gene TRBV28; either TRBD1 or TRBD2 may supply D (5 bases each). The ends were cut back, 7 bases at V and 2 bases at J, with 16 bases in the middle. Germline lookup yields CDR1 MDHEN and CDR2 SYDVKM. The CDR3 spans 15 residues. Here the CDR3 reads CASTPPGANTDTQYF. CDR3 nucleotides: TGTGCCAGCACACCTCCCGGGGCCAACACAGATACGCAGTATTTT.